A single sample is the source of the 24 T cell receptor beta chains below, sequenced in a study of CD8+CD57+ T cells in acquired aplastic anemia. Only patients with CD8+CD57+ cell expansion on flow cytometry were chosen for sequencing. TCR beta VDJ combinations and CDR3 sequences were profiled from genomic DNA. One entry per CDR3 protein results from TCRdb running MiXCR on the reads. The sample yields 150,000 to 200,000 distinct CDR3 sequences, approximately 52% seen once. Sample: sorted CD4+, CD8+, or CD8+CD57+ T cells (not recorded which) from PBMCs. The receptors were sampled from a human donor with aplastic anemia.

In its sample, this clonotype was seen a few times. This may come from a read error, since a much larger clone is one base off. V usage is TRBV2 and J usage is TRBJ1-5; 7 nucleotides align to TRBD1. The CDR3 runs to 16 residues. Trimming took 8 bases from V and 7 from J; bases not matched to a gene: 17. The germline V gene has CDR1 SNHLY and CDR2 FYNNEI. The CDR3 sequence is CASGYPGQKSGQPQHF. CDR3 DNA sequence: TGTGCCAGCGGTTACCCGGGACAGAAGTCGGGCCAGCCCCAGCATTTT.

As concerns this clonotype: The junction departs from germline at one end; a sequencing error may be responsible. V and J are TRBV10-2 and TRBJ2-6; 7 nucleotides line up with TRBD1. Germline-derived CDR1 and CDR2 are WSHSY and SAAADI. The CDR3 length is 13 residues. CDR3 bases: TGCGCCAGCAGGATAACAGGGGTTACCACTGAAGCTTTC. Translation: CASRITGVTTEAF.

The J gene is TRBJ2-7, the V gene TRBV6-1; TRBD2 is a possible D gene (6 bases). Germline V gene lookup returns CDR1 MNHNS and CDR2 SASEGT. The V end was cut by 10 bases, the J end by 6 bases, with 13 bases between. The CDR3 has 11 residues. The CDR3 DNA sequence: TGTGCCACCCTCGGGGGTCTCGAGCAGTACTTC. Its protein product is CATLGGLEQYF.

The rearrangement joins TRBV5-8 to TRBJ2-1; D is ambiguous. Germline CDR1 and CDR2: SGHTS and YDEGEE. The CDR3 has 12 amino acids. V was clipped by 3 bases and J by 4 bases, with 5 bases between them. CDR3: CASSSLYNEQFF. CDR3 DNA sequence: TGTGCCAGCAGCTCACTTTACAATGAGCAGTTCTTC.

This clonotype was observed a few times. The V gene is TRBV11-2, the J gene TRBJ2-7, with D hard to call. The germline V and J ends were trimmed by 1 base and 0 bases, with 4 bases remaining between them. CDR3 length: 13 residues. Germline assignment: CDR1 SGHAT and CDR2 FQNNGV. The CDR3, as DNA: TGTGCCAGCAGCTTAGGCCACTCCTACGAGCAGTACTTC. Translated: CASSLGHSYEQYF.

This chain joins TRBV20-1 and TRBJ2-5, with 9 bases aligning to TRBD2. J lost 5 bases, V lost 5 bases, and 6 bases had no gene match. The CDR3 is 13 residues long. CDR1 is DFQATT, CDR2 SNEGSKA, per germline (reference sequence). In nucleotides, the CDR3 is TGCAGTGCTGGAATAGCGGGAGTGGAGACCCAGTACTTC. This sequence encodes CSAGIAGVETQYF.

In DNA, the CDR3 is TGCGCCAGCAGCCCGGGACTAGCGGTCGAGCAGTACTTC. Its protein product is CASSPGLAVEQYF. The chain has TRBV5-1 and TRBJ2-7; 11 bases align to TRBD2. J lost 6 bases, V lost 4 bases, and 3 bases had no gene match. CDR1 SGHRS and CDR2 YFSETQ come from the germline V gene. There are 13 residues in the CDR3.

V gene TRBV20-1 combines with J gene TRBJ1-2, with D unresolved. The germline V gene has CDR1 DFQATT and CDR2 SNEGSKA (reference sequence). The CDR3 has 11 residues. Trimming removed 4 bases from V and 5 bases from J, with 8 bases in between. The CDR3 DNA follows: TGCAGTGCTAACAAGGAGTATGGCTACACCTTC. It translates to CSANKEYGYTF.

The rearrangement joins TRBV2 to TRBJ2-7; 10 bases agree with TRBD1. The length of the CDR3 is 14 residues. From germline, CDR1 is SNHLY and CDR2 FYNNEI. The V and J ends lost 6 bases and 1 base, in that order; junction bases with no gene match: 3. The DNA of the CDR3 is TGTGCCAGCAGCTGGGACAGGGGATCCTACGAGCAGTACTTC. Encoded protein: CASSWDRGSYEQYF.

This clonotype was counted ten times or more. The genes are TRBV15 and TRBJ1-5, with 8 bases matching TRBD1. Germline lookup yields CDR1 LNHNV and CDR2 YYDKDF (reference sequence). V shed 3 bases and J 3 bases; nucleotides not matched to a gene: 7. The CDR3 consists of 16 residues. The CDR3 DNA reads TGTGCCACCAGCAGGATGGGACAGGACTACAATCAGCCCCAGCATTTT. Translated: CATSRMGQDYNQPQHF.

This clonotype was seen at least ten times. The chain uses TRBV7-2 and TRBJ2-3, with 9 bases that match TRBD2. This CDR3 comprises 15 residues. CDR1 is SGHTA and CDR2 is FQGNSA in the germline V gene. Trimming at V came to 3 bases and at J to 4 bases, leaving 5 bases not matched to a gene. CDR3 sequence (DNA): TGTGCCAGCAGCTTGGGGCGGGGGGGTTCAGATACGCAGTATTTT. This gives the protein CASSLGRGGSDTQYF. Together with reference TRBV7-2 and TRBJ2-3, the CDR3 gives the full variable domain: GAGVSQSPSNKVTEKGKDVELRCDPISGHTALYWYRQSLGQGLEFLIYFQGNSAPDKSGLPSDRFSAERTGGSVSTLTIQRTQQEDSAVYLCASSLGRGGSDTQYFGPGTRLTVL.

The rearrangement links TRBV5-1 to TRBJ1-6, with TRBD1 matching over 10 bases. Germline CDR1 reads SGHRS; CDR2 reads YFSETQ. V gave up 0 bases and J gave up 10 bases; unmatched junction bases: 7. The CDR3 length is 16 residues. The CDR3 DNA reads as TGCGCCAGCAGCTTGGTAGCGGGACAGGGGAACTCACCCCTCCACTTT. It is translated as CASSLVAGQGNSPLHF. The entire variable domain, with the rest obtained from reference TRBV5-1 and TRBJ1-6, is as follows: KAGVTQTPRYLIKTRGQQVTLSCSPISGHRSVSWYQQTPGQGLQFLFEYFSETQRNKGNFPGRFSGRQFSNSRSEMNVSTLELGDSALYLCASSLVAGQGNSPLHFGNGTRLTVT.

This clonotype showed up many times. The chain combines TRBV6-1 with TRBJ2-2; D perhaps matches TRBD1 (5 bases). Germline V gene data show CDR1 as MNHNS and CDR2 as SASEGT. V lost 8 bases and J lost 5, with 12 bases in between. The length of the CDR3 is 13 residues. The CDR3 DNA reads TGTGCCAGCGCAGACAGACGAACCGGGGAGCTGTTTTTT. This encodes CASADRRTGELFF.

The CDR3: CSASATGAGEAFF. DNA for the CDR3: TGCAGTGCTAGTGCCACAGGGGCCGGTGAAGCTTTCTTT. The chain uses TRBV20-1 and TRBJ1-1, with 7 bases fitting TRBD1. Germline-derived CDR1 and CDR2 are DFQATT and SNEGSKA (reference sequence). The CDR3 has 13 residues. V lost 3 bases, J lost 7 bases, and 8 bases stayed unmatched.

This clonotype was recorded at least ten times. The chain couples TRBV29-1 to TRBJ2-7; D possibly uses TRBD1 or TRBD2 (5 bases each). Germline loops: CDR1 SQVTM, CDR2 ANQGSEA. Trimming stripped 5 bases from V and 3 bases from J, with 11 bases between. The CDR3 is 12 residues long. Here the CDR3 DNA reads TGCAGCGTTAAAGGGGACGGCTACGAGCAGTACTTC. Protein product: CSVKGDGYEQYF.

This clonotype was counted at least ten times. The gene calls are TRBV10-3 and TRBJ1-5, with a weak D call TRBD1 (6 bases). V gave up 10 bases and J gave up 4 bases, with 23 bases separating them. This CDR3 is 16 amino acids long. The germline gives CDR1 ENHRY, CDR2 SYGVKD. The CDR3 DNA reads TGTGCCACCGCGGGACAAACTTTTAGGGTAAATCAGCCCCAGCATTTT. Translating it yields CATAGQTFRVNQPQHF.

This clonotype appeared many times. The V call is TRBV20-1, the J call TRBJ1-2; a weak D match, TRBD1 (5 bases). V lost 3 bases, J lost 0 bases, and 8 bases lay in between. The CDR3 is 13 amino acids. Per germline, CDR1 DFQATT and CDR2 SNEGSKA (reference sequence). CDR3 region: CSARTDANYGYTF. The CDR3 coding sequence is TGCAGTGCTAGGACAGACGCTAACTATGGCTACACCTTC.

This clonotype has ten or more counts. The conserved phenylalanine or tryptophan is not found at the CDR3 terminus, so this likely reflects a read error. The DNA is left out, because the CDR3 cannot be placed on it with certainty; the CDR3 is given as TCRdb lists it. CDR3 residues: CASSPNRDIFIL. The J gene is TRBJ2-5, the V gene TRBV6-2 or TRBV6-3; TRBD1 was called by the table and not checked on the DNA. Germline CDR1 is MNHEY and CDR2 is SVGEGT. 12 amino acids form the CDR3, both terminal residues included.

The chain uses TRBV20-1 and TRBJ2-5; TRBD2 is a possible D gene (6 bases). The germline gives CDR1 DFQATT, CDR2 SNEGSKA (reference sequence). The CDR3 is 11 amino acids. V gave up 5 bases and J gave up 9 bases, with 13 bases separating them. The CDR3 here is CSALGLPAQYF. The CDR3 DNA sequence: TGCAGTGCTCTGGGACTCCCCGCCCAGTACTTC.

This clonotype was counted only a few times. The rearrangement joins TRBV7-2 to TRBJ2-3; D is uncertain. CDR1 and CDR2 (germline): SGHTA, FQGNSA. Trimming took off 1 base at V and 4 bases at J, with 9 bases between the two ends. The CDR3 covers 14 residues. The CDR3 spells CASSLVGSSDTQYF. The CDR3 nucleotides are TGTGCCAGCAGCTTAGTCGGTAGTTCAGATACGCAGTATTTT.

The rearrangement links TRBV7-3 to TRBJ2-2; D call uncertain. Trimming removed 5 bases at V and 4 bases at J, with 8 bases between. The CDR3 contains 13 residues. CDR1 is SGHTA, CDR2 FQGTGA, per germline. In DNA form, the CDR3 reads TGTGCCAGCAGCCGTAGTAGCACCGGGGAGCTGTTTTTT. Translating it yields CASSRSSTGELFF.

A few counts support this clonotype. The chain employs TRBV18 and TRBJ1-2; TRBD1 is a possible D gene (6 bases). Germline V gene data show CDR1 as KGHSH and CDR2 as LQKENI. The CDR3 is 15 amino acids. The V end was cut by 1 base, the J end by 0 bases, with 9 bases between. DNA of the CDR3: TGTGCCAGCTCACCACGACAGGATACTAACTATGGCTACACCTTC. Encoded protein: CASSPRQDTNYGYTF.

A single count supports this clonotype. The gene calls are TRBV24-1 and TRBJ2-1; perhaps D is TRBD1 or TRBD2 (5 bases each). The germline V gene encodes CDR1 KGHDR and CDR2 SFDVKD. The V end lost 0 bases, the J end lost 7 bases, and 15 bases lay between the germline ends. There are 16 residues in the CDR3. DNA of the CDR3: TGTGCCACCAGTGATTTGGAGGGGTCACGGGGAAATGAGCAGTTCTTC. This sequence encodes CATSDLEGSRGNEQFF.

The chain links TRBV12-3 or TRBV12-4 to TRBJ2-7, with TRBD2 matching 13 bases. J gave up 2 bases and V 5 bases, and 9 bases lay outside the gene matches. This CDR3 contains 17 residues. The CDR3 region is CASSRMTSGGRPYEQYF. The CDR3 nucleotides read TGTGCCAGCAGTCGGATGACTAGCGGGGGGCGACCCTACGAGCAGTACTTC.